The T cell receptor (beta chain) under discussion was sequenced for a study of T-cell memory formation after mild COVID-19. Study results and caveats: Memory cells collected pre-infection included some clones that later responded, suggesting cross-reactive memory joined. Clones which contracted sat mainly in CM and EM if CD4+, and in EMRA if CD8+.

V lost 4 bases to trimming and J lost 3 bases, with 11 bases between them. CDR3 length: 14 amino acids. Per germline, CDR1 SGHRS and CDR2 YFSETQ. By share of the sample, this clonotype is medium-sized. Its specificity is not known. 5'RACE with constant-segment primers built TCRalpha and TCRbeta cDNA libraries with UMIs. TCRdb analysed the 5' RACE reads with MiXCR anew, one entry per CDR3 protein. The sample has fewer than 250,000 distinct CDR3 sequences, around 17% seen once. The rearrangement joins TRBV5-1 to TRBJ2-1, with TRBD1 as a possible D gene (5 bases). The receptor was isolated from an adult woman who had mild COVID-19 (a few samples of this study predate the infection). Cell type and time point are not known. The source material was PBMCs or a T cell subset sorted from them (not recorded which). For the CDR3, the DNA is TGCGCCAGCAGCCGTGGGGCAGACTACAATGAGCAGTTCTTC. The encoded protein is CASSRGADYNEQFF.